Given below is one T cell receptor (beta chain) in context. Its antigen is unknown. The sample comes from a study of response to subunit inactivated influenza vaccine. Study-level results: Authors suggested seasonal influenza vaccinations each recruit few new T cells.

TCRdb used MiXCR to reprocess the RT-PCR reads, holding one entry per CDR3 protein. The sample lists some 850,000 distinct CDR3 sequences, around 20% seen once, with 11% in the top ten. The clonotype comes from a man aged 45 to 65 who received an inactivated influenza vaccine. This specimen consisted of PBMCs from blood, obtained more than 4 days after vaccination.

As DNA, the CDR3 is TGTGCCAGCAGTAGCTGGGGGGTTGGGGCCAACGTCCTGACTTTC. This translates into CASSSWGVGANVLTF. The chain couples TRBV12-3 or TRBV12-4 to TRBJ2-6; D is possibly TRBD2 (6 bases). The V and J ends lost 5 bases and 3 bases respectively, with 11 bases between them. This CDR3 spans 15 amino acids.